The 4 T cell receptor beta chains below come from one sample, sequenced in a study of control samples from healthy donors and cancer patients. Produced via immunoSEQ multiplex PCR; TCRdb's table is partial and in-frame only. In the table there are 100,000 to 150,000 clones, about nine tenths of which are singletons. The sequenced sample was blood. Source of these receptors: a man aged 40-55 years in good health.

V is TRBV28 and J is TRBJ1-2; the D gene is possibly TRBD1 (5 bases). The germline gives CDR1 MDHEN, CDR2 SYDVKM. This CDR3 contains 13 residues. Between the trimmed V and J ends, which lost 6 bases and 8 bases, there was a span of 16 bases. The CDR3 region has the DNA TGTGCCAGCAGGGGGGGAATCTGGTACGGCTACACCTTC. Translating gives CASRGGIWYGYTF.

This chain uses TRBV5-6 with TRBJ2-3; no reliable D call. The germline V and J ends were trimmed by 2 bases and 1 base, with 11 bases remaining between them. Germline CDR1 and CDR2: SGHDT and YYEEEE. This CDR3 is built from 15 residues. The CDR3 reads CASSFSLTGTDTQYF. For the CDR3, the DNA is TGTGCCAGCAGCTTTTCTCTTACAGGCACAGATACGCAGTATTTT.

V usage is TRBV5-1 and J usage is TRBJ2-7, with TRBD1 identical over 7 bases. Germline V lookup: CDR1 SGHRS, CDR2 YFSETQ. V was pared by 4 bases and J by 2 bases, with 6 bases of the junction left unmatched. CDR3 size: 14 residues. As DNA, the CDR3 is TGCGCCAGCAGCATACGACAGGGACCCTACGAGCAGTACTTC. The encoded protein is CASSIRQGPYEQYF.

The chain combines TRBV4-1 with TRBJ1-2; TRBD1 is a possible D gene (5 bases). The CDR3 consists of 11 residues. V lost 3 bases and J lost 14, with 13 bases in between. Germline CDR1 is MGHRA and CDR2 is YSYEKL. Written as DNA, the CDR3 is TGCGCCAGCAGCCAGGAGACAGCAAAGACCTTC. The encoded protein is CASSQETAKTF.